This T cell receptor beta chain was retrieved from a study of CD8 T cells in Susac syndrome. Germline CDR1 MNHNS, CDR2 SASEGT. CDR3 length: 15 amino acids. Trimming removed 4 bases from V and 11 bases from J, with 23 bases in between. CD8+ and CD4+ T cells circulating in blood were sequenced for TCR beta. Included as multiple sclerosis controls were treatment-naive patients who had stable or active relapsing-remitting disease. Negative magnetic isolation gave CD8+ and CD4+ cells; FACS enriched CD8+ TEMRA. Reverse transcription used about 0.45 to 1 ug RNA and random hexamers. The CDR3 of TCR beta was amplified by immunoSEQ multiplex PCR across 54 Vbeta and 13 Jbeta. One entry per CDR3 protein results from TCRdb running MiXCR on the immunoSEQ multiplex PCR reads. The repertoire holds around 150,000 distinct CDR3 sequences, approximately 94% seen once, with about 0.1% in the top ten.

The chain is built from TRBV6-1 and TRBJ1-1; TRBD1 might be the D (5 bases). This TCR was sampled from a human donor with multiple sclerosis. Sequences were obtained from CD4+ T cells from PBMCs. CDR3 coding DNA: TGTGCCAGCAGTGCGAACCCCGGGGGTAGGCCGCGGGCTTTCTTT. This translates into CASSANPGGRPRAFF.